This T cell receptor (beta chain) was documented in a study of T-cell memory formation after mild COVID-19. General study findings and limits: Cross-reactive memory apparently joined, as some responding clones appeared in pre-infection memory. Shrinking CD4+ clones resided mostly in CM and EM, and CD8+ ones in EMRA. Confirmation of SARS-CoV-2 specificity was lacking for second-wave clones peaking day 37. Later expanders leaned toward CD4+, whereas clones contracting from day 15 to 85 were balanced CD4/CD8.

Each CDR3 protein gets one entry after TCRdb re-called the 5' RACE reads with MiXCR. The sample has 80,000 to 95,000 distinct CDR3 sequences; roughly 23% are singletons. The germline V gene has CDR1 SGDLS and CDR2 YYNGEE. CDR3 length: 13 residues. V lost 3 bases and J lost 5, with 11 bases in between. With respect to this clonotype: What it binds is not known.

Sequencing was carried out using PBMCs or a T cell subset sorted from them (not recorded which). The sequence came from a young man who had mild COVID-19 (a few samples of this study predate the infection). Cell type and time point are not known. The chain is built from TRBV9 and TRBJ1-1; D possibly corresponds to TRBD1 (5 bases). The CDR3: CASSGGGWTEAFF. The CDR3 DNA sequence: TGTGCCAGCAGCGGGGGGGGTTGGACTGAAGCTTTCTTT.